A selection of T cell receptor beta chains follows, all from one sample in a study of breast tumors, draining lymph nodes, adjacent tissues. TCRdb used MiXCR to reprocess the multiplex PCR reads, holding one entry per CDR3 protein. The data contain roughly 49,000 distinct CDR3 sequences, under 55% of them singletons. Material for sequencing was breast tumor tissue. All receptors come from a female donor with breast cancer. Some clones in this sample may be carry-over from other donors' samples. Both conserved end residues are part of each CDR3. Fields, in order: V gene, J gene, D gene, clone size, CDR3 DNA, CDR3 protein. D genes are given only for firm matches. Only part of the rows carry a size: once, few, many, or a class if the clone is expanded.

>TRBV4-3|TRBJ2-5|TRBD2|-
TGCGCCAGCAGCCAAGATCATCGACTAGCGTCAGAGACCCAGTACTTC
CASSQDHRLASETQYF
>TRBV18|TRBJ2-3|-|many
TGTGCCAGCTCACCACTGGGAGCTAGCACAGATACGCAGTATTTT
CASSPLGASTDTQYF
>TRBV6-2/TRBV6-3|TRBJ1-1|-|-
TGTGCCAGCAGTTACGGGAGTAACACTGAAGCTTTCTTT
CASSYGSNTEAFF
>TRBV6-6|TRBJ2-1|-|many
TGTGCCACCGATGAAGGCGGGACTCGCAATGAGCAGTTCTTC
CATDEGGTRNEQFF
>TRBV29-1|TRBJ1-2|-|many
TGCAGCGTTGAAGATCATGGCAGATCAACCTATGGCTACACCTTC
CSVEDHGRSTYGYTF
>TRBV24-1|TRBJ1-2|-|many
TGTGCCACCAGTGTCGACTCTTACTATGGCTACACCTTC
CATSVDSYYGYTF
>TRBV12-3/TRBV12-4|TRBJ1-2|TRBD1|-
TGTGCCAGCAGTTTAAGGCAGGGACAGGGTGGAGGCGGCTACACCTTC
CASSLRQGQGGGGYTF
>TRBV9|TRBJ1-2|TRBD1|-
TGTGCCAGCAGCGTGGGCCCCCGGGACAGAGACCCCAACGGTGGCTACGCCTTC
CASSVGPRDRDPNGGYAF
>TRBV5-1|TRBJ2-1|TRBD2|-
TGCGCCAGCAGCTTTGTTACGCTAGCGGGAGGTCTTGAGCAGTTCTTC
CASSFVTLAGGLEQFF
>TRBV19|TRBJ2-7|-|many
TGTGCCAGTAGTATGGGGAGAGGGGAGCAGTACTTC
CASSMGRGEQYF
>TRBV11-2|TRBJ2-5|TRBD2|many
TGTGCCAGCAGCCCCGGGACTAGCGGGAGATTGGTGGAGACCCAGTACTTC
CASSPGTSGRLVETQYF
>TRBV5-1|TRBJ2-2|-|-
-
CASSLVGGDDEQYFGPGTGELFF
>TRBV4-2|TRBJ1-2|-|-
TGTGCCAGCAGCCAAGGAGCAGGGCTTTATAGCTACACCTTC
CASSQGAGLYSYTF
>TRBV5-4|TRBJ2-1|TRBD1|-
TGTGCCAGCAGTTCGCGGGGACAGGGGGATGAGCAGTTCTTC
CASSSRGQGDEQFF
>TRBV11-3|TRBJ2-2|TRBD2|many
TGTGCCAGCAGCTTGACTAGCGGGACCGCCGGGGAGCTGTTTTTT
CASSLTSGTAGELFF
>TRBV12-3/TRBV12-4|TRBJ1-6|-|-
TGTGCCAGCAGTTTGGCAGCGGACAATTCACCCCTCCACTTT
CASSLAADNSPLHF
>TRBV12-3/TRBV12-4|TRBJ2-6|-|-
TGTGCCAGCAGCTGCGGCAGTGTCCTGACTTTC
CASSCGSVLTF
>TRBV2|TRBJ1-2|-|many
TGTGCCAGCAAACGCTTGGACAGCTTTTTCTATGGCTACACCTTC
CASKRLDSFFYGYTF
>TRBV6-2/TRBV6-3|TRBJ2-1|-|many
TGTGCCAGCAGTTACTCCCGGGACGGGTGGTTCTTC
CASSYSRDGWFF
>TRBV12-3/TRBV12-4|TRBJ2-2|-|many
TGTGCCAGCAGTTTAGCCTTGAGTTACACCGGGGAGCTGTTTTTT
CASSLALSYTGELFF
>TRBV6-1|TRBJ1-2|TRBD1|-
TGTGCCAGCAGTCGACAGGGGGCTAGGGGCTACACCTTC
CASSRQGARGYTF
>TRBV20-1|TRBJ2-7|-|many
TGCAGTGCTAGAGATGCAAGTCCGAAGGGTCGAGGAGACGAGCAGTACTTC
CSARDASPKGRGDEQYF
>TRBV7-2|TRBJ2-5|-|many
TGTGCCAGCAGCTTAGATTGGGAAGAGACCCAGTACTTC
CASSLDWEETQYF
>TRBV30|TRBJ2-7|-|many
TGTGCCTGGAGTCCGAGGGGAGTTGCCTACGAGCAGTACTTC
CAWSPRGVAYEQYF
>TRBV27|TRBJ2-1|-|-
TGTGCCAGCAGTCGGGGTCACAATGAGCAGTTCTTC
CASSRGHNEQFF
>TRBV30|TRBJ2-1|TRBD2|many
TGTGCCTGGAGTCGGAGGACTAGCGGGCCCAATGAGCAGTTCTTC
CAWSRRTSGPNEQFF
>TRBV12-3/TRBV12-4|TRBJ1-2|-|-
TGTGCCAGCAGTCCCGTACACTATGGCTACACCTTC
CASSPVHYGYTF
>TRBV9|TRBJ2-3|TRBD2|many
TGTGCCAGCAGCCCCCGACTAGCGGGCCTCACAGATACGCAGTATTTT
CASSPRLAGLTDTQYF
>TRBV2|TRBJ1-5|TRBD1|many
TGTGCCAGCACCTGGACAGGGGGCAATCAGCCCCAGCATTTT
CASTWTGGNQPQHF
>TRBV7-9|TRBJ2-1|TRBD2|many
TGTGCCAGCAGCTTATTGCCCCTGAGTAGCGGGACCCTGGTTGAGCAGTTCTTC
CASSLLPLSSGTLVEQFF
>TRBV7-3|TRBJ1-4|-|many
TGTGCCAGCAGCTTACCTCCGGGGTCCAGGGACGAAAAACTGTTTTTT
CASSLPPGSRDEKLFF
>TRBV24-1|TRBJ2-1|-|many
TGTGCCACCAGTGATACGACCTACAGGGTCCATGAGCAGTTCTTC
CATSDTTYRVHEQFF
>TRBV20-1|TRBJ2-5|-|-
TGCAGTGCCCGGTGGGTGGAAGAGACCCAGTACTTC
CSARWVEETQYF
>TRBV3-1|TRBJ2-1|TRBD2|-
TGTGCCAGCAGCCAAGTGGCGGGGGGGGCGGGTGAGCAGTTCTTC
CASSQVAGGAGEQFF
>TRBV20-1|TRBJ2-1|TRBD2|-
TGCAGTGCTAGAGAGGGACTAGCGGGATACAATGAGCAGTTCTTC
CSAREGLAGYNEQFF
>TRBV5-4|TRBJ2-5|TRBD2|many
TGTGCCAGCAGCTCACAAGCGGGACAAGAGACCCAGTACTTC
CASSSQAGQETQYF
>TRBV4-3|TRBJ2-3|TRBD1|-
TGCGCCAGCAGCCAGGGGACAGGGTCAGATACGCAGTATTTT
CASSQGTGSDTQYF
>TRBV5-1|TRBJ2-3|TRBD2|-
TGCGCCAGCAGCTCGTCGGGAGGATACAATGAGCAGTATTTT
CASSSSGGYNEQYF
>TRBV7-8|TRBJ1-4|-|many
TGTGCCAGCAGCACTAAGAAGTACTCAACTAATGAAAAACTGTTTTTT
CASSTKKYSTNEKLFF
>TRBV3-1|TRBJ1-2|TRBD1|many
TGTGCCAGCAGCCAAGATGGACAGGGTGACTATGGCTACACCTTC
CASSQDGQGDYGYTF
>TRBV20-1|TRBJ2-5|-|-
TGCAGTGCCGAGTCCGGAGAGACCCAGTCCTTC
CSAESGETQSF
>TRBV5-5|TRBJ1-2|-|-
TGTGCGCTGGATCTCCAAGGTGGGGCCCTTGAAGTTGATGGCTACACCTTC
CALDLQGGALEVDGYTF
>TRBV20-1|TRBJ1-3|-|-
TGCAGTGCTAGAGAGACGAACTCTGGAAACACCATATATTTT
CSARETNSGNTIYF
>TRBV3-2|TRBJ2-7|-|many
TGTGCCAGCAGCCATCGAGGGAGCTCCCTTACCTCCTACGAGCAGTACTTC
CASSHRGSSLTSYEQYF
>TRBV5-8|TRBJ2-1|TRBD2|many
TGTGCCAGCGGGACTAGCGGGAGCGTCAATGAGCAGTTCTTC
CASGTSGSVNEQFF
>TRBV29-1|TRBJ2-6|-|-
TGCAGCCTTAGTGGCTCTGGGGCCAACGTCCTGACTTTC
CSLSGSGANVLTF
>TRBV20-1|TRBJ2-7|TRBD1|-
TGCAGTGCTGGAACCGGACAGGGGGCCTACGAGCAGTACTTC
CSAGTGQGAYEQYF
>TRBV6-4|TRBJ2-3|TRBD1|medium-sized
TGTGCCAGCAGTGAATTGCCGGGACAGGGCACAGATACGCAGTATTTT
CASSELPGQGTDTQYF
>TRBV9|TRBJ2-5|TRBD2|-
TGTGCCAGCAGCAATAGCGGGGGGGAGACCCGGTACTTC
CASSNSGGETRYF
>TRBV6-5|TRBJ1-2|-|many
TGTGCCAGCAGTTACTCGGTAGATAACTATGGCTACACCTTC
CASSYSVDNYGYTF
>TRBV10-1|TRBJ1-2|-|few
TGCGCCAGCAGTTACAGGAGCGATGGCTACACCTTC
CASSYRSDGYTF
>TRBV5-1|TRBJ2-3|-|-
TGCGCTAGCAGTTCTCATGGAGATACGCAGTACTTT
CASSSHGDTQYF
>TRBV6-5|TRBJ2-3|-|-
TGTGCCAGCAGTCCCGGGCCCACAGATGCGCAGTATTTT
CASSPGPTDAQYF
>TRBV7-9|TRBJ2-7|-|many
TGTGCCAGCAGCCCTATAGGGACCCTCTCCTACGAGCAGTACTTC
CASSPIGTLSYEQYF
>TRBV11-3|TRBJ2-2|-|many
TGTGCCAGCAGCCTAGGAGCCGGGGAGCTGTTTTTT
CASSLGAGELFF
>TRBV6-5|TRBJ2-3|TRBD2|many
TGTGCCAGCAGTCCACTAGCGGGAGGGGTAGATACGCAGTATTTT
CASSPLAGGVDTQYF